The source of this TCR beta chain is a study of CD8 T cells in ankylosing spondylitis. Findings and caveats of the study: Disease-linked clones were CD8+ and relatively rare in peripheral blood.

Each CDR3 protein is one row after TCRdb ran MiXCR on the 5' RACE reads. The table includes hundreds of thousands of distinct CDR3 sequences, 20% detected once. Trimming took 0 bases from V and 8 from J, leaving 7 bases between them. CDR3 length: 13 residues. The V gene's germline CDR1 is MNHEY and CDR2 SVGEGT. This clonotype was detected ten times or more. Antigen unknown. Sequencing input: blood, either unsorted or a sorted T cell fraction (not recorded which). The TCR originated in a male donor with ankylosing spondylitis or in good health (not recorded which). The chain links TRBV6-2 or TRBV6-3 to TRBJ2-2; unclear D gene. In DNA, the CDR3 is TGTGCCAGCAGTTACTCGATCGATGGGGAGCTGTTTTTT. It yields the protein CASSYSIDGELFF.